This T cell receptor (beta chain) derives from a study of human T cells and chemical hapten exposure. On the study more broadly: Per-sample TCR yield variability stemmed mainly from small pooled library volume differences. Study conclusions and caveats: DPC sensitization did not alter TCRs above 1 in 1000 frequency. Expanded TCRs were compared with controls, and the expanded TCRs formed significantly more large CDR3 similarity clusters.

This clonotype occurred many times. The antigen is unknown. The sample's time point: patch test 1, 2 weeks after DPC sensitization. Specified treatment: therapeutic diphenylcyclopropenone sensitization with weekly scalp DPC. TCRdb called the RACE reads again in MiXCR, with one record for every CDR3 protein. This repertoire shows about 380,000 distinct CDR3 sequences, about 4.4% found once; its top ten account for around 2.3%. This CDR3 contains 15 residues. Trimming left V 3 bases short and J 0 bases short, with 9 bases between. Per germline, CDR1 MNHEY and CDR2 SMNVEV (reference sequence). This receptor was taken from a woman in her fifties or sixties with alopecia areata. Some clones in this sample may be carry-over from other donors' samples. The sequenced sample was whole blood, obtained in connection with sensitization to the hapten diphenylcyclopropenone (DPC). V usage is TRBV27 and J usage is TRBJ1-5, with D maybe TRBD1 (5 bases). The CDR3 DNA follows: TGTGCCAGCAGTTTCGGCGGGGGTAGCAATCAGCCCCAGCATTTT. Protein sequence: CASSFGGGSNQPQHF.